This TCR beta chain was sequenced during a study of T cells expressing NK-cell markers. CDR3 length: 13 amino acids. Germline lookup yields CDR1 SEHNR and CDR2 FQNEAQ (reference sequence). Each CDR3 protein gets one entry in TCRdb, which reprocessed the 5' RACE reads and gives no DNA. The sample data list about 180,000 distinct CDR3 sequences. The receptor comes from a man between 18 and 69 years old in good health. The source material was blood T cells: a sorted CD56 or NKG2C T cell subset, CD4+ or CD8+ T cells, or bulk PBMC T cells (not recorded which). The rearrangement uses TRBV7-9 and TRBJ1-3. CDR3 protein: CASSPGLGDTIYF.